Listed below are T cell receptor beta chains from one sample, sequenced in a study of T cell responses to AZD1222 COVID-19 vaccine. This table comes from immunoSEQ multiplex PCR, and its TCRdb copy is limited to in-frame clones, with some not included. The table records some 100,000 clones, under 90% of them present only once. Material: peripheral blood, obtained on day 0 of AZD1222 vaccination. Every receptor here comes from an adult in good health. Both conserved end residues are part of each CDR3. The D gene is left open where the match is weak. Clone size, where shown, is once, few, many, or a class for clones that have expanded.

j_call clone_size v_call d_call cdr3_aa cdr3_nt
TRBJ1-4 once TRBV5-1 TRBD1 CASSLAQGATEKLFF TGCGCCAGCAGCTTGGCCCAGGGGGCGACTGAAAAACTGTTTTTT
TRBJ2-7 . TRBV28 TRBD1 CASRPTGGGSYEQYF TGTGCCAGCAGGCCTACAGGGGGCGGGTCCTACGAGCAGTACTTC
TRBJ2-1 . TRBV14 . CASSQDLVNNEQFF TGTGCCAGCAGCCAAGATCTCGTAAACAATGAGCAGTTCTTC
TRBJ1-1 once TRBV12-3/TRBV12-4 . CASSLIGNTEAFF TGTGCCAGCAGTTTAATTGGAAACACTGAAGCTTTCTTT
TRBJ2-3 many TRBV7-9 TRBD1 CASSLGASGGRTDTQYF TGTGCCAGCAGCCTAGGGGCATCAGGGGGTAGGACAGATACGCAGTATTTT
TRBJ1-2 . TRBV6-6 TRBD1 CAIRQGEDGYTF TGTGCCATCAGACAGGGGGAGGATGGCTACACCTTC
TRBJ2-1 . TRBV18 TRBD2 CASSPSGAGVSYNEQFF TGTGCCAGCTCACCGAGTGGAGCGGGAGTGTCGTACAATGAGCAGTTCTTC
TRBJ2-3 . TRBV7-7 . CASSQRATSGDTQYF TGTGCCAGCAGCCAACGCGCCACATCGGGGGATACGCAGTATTTT
TRBJ1-2 . TRBV27 . CASSLSGNNYGYTF TGTGCCAGCAGTTTATCGGGGAATAACTATGGCTACACCTTC
TRBJ2-7 few TRBV2 . CASNEDDYEQYF TGTGCCAGCAATGAGGACGACTACGAGCAGTACTTC
TRBJ2-2 . TRBV9 . CASSVVSESTGELFF TGTGCCAGCAGCGTAGTTTCCGAAAGCACCGGGGAGCTGTTTTTT
TRBJ1-1 . TRBV4-2 . CASSQDGRAEAFF TGTGCCAGCAGCCAAGATGGGCGGGCTGAAGCTTTCTTT
TRBJ1-4 . TRBV7-9 . CASSLPGFNEKLFF TGTGCCAGCAGCCTTCCAGGGTTTAATGAAAAACTGTTTTTT
TRBJ2-2 . TRBV7-9 TRBD2 CASSLSGAGTGELFF TGTGCCAGCAGCCTTAGCGGGGCCGGCACCGGGGAGCTGTTTTTT
TRBJ2-5 . TRBV24-1 . CANSSGLSMAETQYF TGTGCCAACTCTTCAGGTCTTAGTATGGCGGAGACCCAGTACTTC
TRBJ1-2 . TRBV28 . CASSLWYQGYGYTF TGTGCCAGCAGTTTATGGTACCAGGGCTATGGCTACACCTTC
TRBJ2-2 once TRBV6-5 TRBD1 CASRADRVGTGELFF TGTGCCAGCAGGGCGGACAGGGTGGGCACCGGGGAGCTGTTTTTT
TRBJ2-1 once TRBV19 . CATTDTGGEYNEQFF TGTGCCACTACCGACACTGGCGGGGAATACAATGAGCAGTTCTTC
TRBJ2-7 . TRBV5-6 TRBD1 CASREAGTGGHEQYF TGTGCCAGCAGGGAGGCCGGGACAGGGGGGCACGAGCAGTACTTC
TRBJ2-7 . TRBV11-2 . CASGSWGYEQYF TGTGCCAGCGGTTCATGGGGGTACGAGCAGTACTTC
TRBJ1-6 . TRBV30 . CAWSVGESPLHF TGTGCCTGGAGTGTGGGGGAATCACCCCTCCACTTT
TRBJ2-2 once TRBV4-2 . CASSQVRSNTGELFF TGTGCCAGCAGCCAGGTGCGGTCGAACACCGGGGAGCTGTTTTTT
TRBJ2-1 . TRBV9 . CASSVGPGAGNEQFF TGTGCCAGCAGCGTAGGTCCGGGGGCTGGTAATGAGCAGTTCTTC
TRBJ2-7 . TRBV7-9 . CASSWESHGEQYF TGTGCCAGCAGCTGGGAGTCTCACGGCGAGCAGTACTTC
TRBJ2-1 . TRBV7-2 . CASSLSGLASYNEQFF TGTGCCAGCAGCTTATCGGGGCTAGCCTCCTACAATGAGCAGTTCTTC
TRBJ2-5 . TRBV24-1 . CATSDRDQETQYF TGTGCCACCAGTGACCGGGACCAAGAGACCCAGTACTTC
TRBJ1-2 . TRBV11-2 . CASSWDGPRYGYTF TGTGCCAGCAGCTGGGACGGACCTCGTTATGGCTACACCTTC
TRBJ1-2 . TRBV7-2 TRBD1 CASTLGGDRVAGYTF TGTGCCAGCACCTTGGGGGGGGACAGGGTCGCTGGCTACACCTTC
TRBJ1-5 . TRBV7-2 . CASSQGGGQPQHF TGTGCCAGCAGCCAAGGTGGGGGACAGCCCCAGCATTTT
TRBJ2-3 . TRBV24-1 . CATSDLSRTDTQYF TGTGCCACCAGTGACCTGAGCCGCACAGATACGCAGTATTTT
TRBJ2-7 . TRBV7-2 . CASSFASSYEQYF TGTGCCAGCAGCTTTGCTTCCTCCTACGAGCAGTACTTC
TRBJ2-5 . TRBV5-6 TRBD2 CASSPRLANYQETQYF TGTGCCAGCAGCCCGAGACTAGCGAATTACCAAGAGACCCAGTACTTC
TRBJ2-3 . TRBV7-2 . CASSSSVFSTDTQYF TGTGCCAGCAGCTCCAGCGTATTTAGCACAGATACGCAGTATTTT
TRBJ2-7 . TRBV6-5 TRBD2 CASTYRLAGEYEQYF TGTGCCAGCACCTACAGACTAGCGGGGGAATACGAGCAGTACTTC
TRBJ2-2 once TRBV5-1 TRBD1 CASSLEPRQGVDTGELFF TGCGCCAGCAGCTTGGAACCCCGACAGGGGGTGGACACCGGGGAGCTGTTTTTT
TRBJ2-5 . TRBV12-5 TRBD1 CASALGDREEETQYF TGTGCTAGTGCTCTCGGGGACAGGGAGGAAGAGACCCAGTACTTC
TRBJ1-3 . TRBV19 . CATTDSNSGNTIYF TGTGCCACTACGGACAGCAACTCTGGAAACACCATATATTTT
TRBJ2-1 . TRBV7-9 TRBD2 CASSSGTSGNNEQFF TGTGCCAGCAGCTCCGGGACTAGCGGGAACAATGAGCAGTTCTTC
TRBJ2-3 . TRBV6-1 . CASSDRGMRTDTQYF TGTGCCAGCAGTGACAGGGGAATGAGAACAGATACGCAGTATTTT
TRBJ1-1 . TRBV5-1 . CASSPTLNTEAFF TGCGCCAGCAGCCCGACTCTCAACACTGAAGCTTTCTTT
TRBJ1-1 . TRBV11-3 TRBD1 CARGDRGHPEAFF TGTGCCAGAGGGGACAGGGGGCACCCTGAAGCTTTCTTT
TRBJ1-2 . TRBV5-1 . CASSLGEGRYGYTF TGCGCCAGCAGCTTGGGAGAGGGGCGGTATGGCTACACCTTC
TRBJ1-4 once TRBV25-1 . CASGLTVEKLFF TGTGCCAGCGGTCTGACGGTCGAAAAACTGTTTTTT
TRBJ1-5 . TRBV28 TRBD1 CASRQETGFQPQHF TGTGCCAGCAGACAAGAGACAGGGTTTCAGCCCCAGCATTTT
TRBJ1-5 . TRBV30 . CAWNSGQGQPQHF TGTGCCTGGAATTCAGGACAAGGCCAGCCCCAGCATTTT
TRBJ1-1 . TRBV4-1 TRBD1 CASSQVDRYTEAFF TGCGCCAGCAGCCAAGTGGACAGGTACACTGAAGCTTTCTTT
TRBJ1-5 . TRBV2 . CASTSTGTQWGQPQHF TGTGCCAGCACCTCCACCGGGACACAATGGGGTCAGCCCCAGCATTTT
TRBJ2-3 . TRBV5-1 . CASSLNRASTDTQYF TGCGCCAGCAGCCTTAACAGGGCTAGCACAGATACGCAGTATTTT
TRBJ1-1 . TRBV7-2 . CASRGPMNTEAFF TGTGCCAGCCGTGGACCCATGAACACTGAAGCTTTCTTT
TRBJ2-5 . TRBV3-1/TRBV3-2 TRBD2 CASSQGLAGGGGETQYF TGTGCCAGCAGCCAGGGACTAGCGGGAGGAGGAGGAGAGACCCAGTACTTC
TRBJ1-3 . TRBV30 TRBD1 CAWSVQGAGNTIYF TGTGCCTGGAGTGTACAGGGGGCTGGAAACACCATATATTTT
TRBJ1-1 . TRBV6-5 TRBD1 CASRGTGSNAEAFF TGTGCCAGCAGAGGGACAGGGTCGAACGCTGAAGCTTTCTTT
TRBJ2-2 . TRBV29-1 . CSARTGYTGELFF TGCAGCGCAAGAACAGGATACACCGGGGAGCTGTTTTTT
TRBJ1-1 . TRBV18 TRBD1 CASSPSDREAFF TGTGCCAGCTCACCATCTGACAGGGAGGCTTTCTTT
TRBJ1-5 . TRBV30 . CAWTLDSNQPQHF TGTGCCTGGACCCTAGATAGCAATCAGCCCCAGCATTTT
TRBJ1-1 . TRBV7-2 . CASSSEFLAFF TGTGCCAGCAGCTCTGAGTTCTTAGCTTTCTTT
TRBJ2-3 . TRBV30 . CAWRFGADTQYF TGTGCCTGGAGATTTGGGGCAGATACGCAGTATTTT
TRBJ1-6 . TRBV28 . CATKLGGGNSPLHF TGTGCCACCAAATTGGGAGGGGGTAATTCACCCCTCCACTTT
TRBJ2-6 few TRBV7-9 . CASSLALYVSGANVLTF TGTGCCAGCAGCTTAGCGTTGTACGTCTCTGGGGCCAACGTCCTGACTTTC
TRBJ1-5 . TRBV7-2 TRBD1 CASSFSTSRTGGEAQHF TGTGCCAGCAGCTTCTCAACTTCTCGGACAGGGGGAGAGGCCCAGCATTTT